This TCR beta chain is from a study of blood T cell repertoires in COVID-19. About the research overall: From T cells, B-cell-depleted T cells, or PBMCs came the material, which was cDNA or gDNA.

How the authors handled the data: Amplification with reference gene primers provided the estimates of nucleated cell counts. TCRdb's copy holds only in-frame clones and misses some; the assay was immunoSEQ multiplex PCR. That table supplies the V and J calls and clone size; D and trimming were determined from the DNA. The table has about 200,000 clones, around 89% seen once. Germline CDR1 is SGHAT and CDR2 is FQNNGV. The CDR3 sequence is 16 residues long. With V trimmed by 1 base and J by 5 bases, 10 bases remained unmatched. The specimen sequenced was peripheral blood. The receptor's source is a woman between 40 and 55 years old with acute or convalescent COVID-19. J is TRBJ2-5 and V is TRBV11-2, with 7 bases aligning to TRBD2. The chain's CDR3 is CASSLVGGVPRETQYF. The CDR3 region has the DNA TGTGCCAGCAGCTTAGTGGGGGGGGTCCCCCGGGAGACCCAGTACTTC.